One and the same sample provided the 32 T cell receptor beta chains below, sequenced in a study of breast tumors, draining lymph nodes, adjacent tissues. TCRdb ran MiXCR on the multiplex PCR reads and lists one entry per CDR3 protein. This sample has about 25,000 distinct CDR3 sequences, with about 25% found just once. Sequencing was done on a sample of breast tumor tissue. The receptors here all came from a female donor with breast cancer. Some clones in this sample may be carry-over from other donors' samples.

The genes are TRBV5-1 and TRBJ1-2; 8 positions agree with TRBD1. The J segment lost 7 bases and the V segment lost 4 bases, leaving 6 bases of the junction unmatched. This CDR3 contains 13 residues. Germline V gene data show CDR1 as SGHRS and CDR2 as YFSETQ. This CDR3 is CASSLGQGSGYTF. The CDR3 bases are TGCGCCAGCAGCCTCGGACAGGGCAGTGGCTACACCTTC.

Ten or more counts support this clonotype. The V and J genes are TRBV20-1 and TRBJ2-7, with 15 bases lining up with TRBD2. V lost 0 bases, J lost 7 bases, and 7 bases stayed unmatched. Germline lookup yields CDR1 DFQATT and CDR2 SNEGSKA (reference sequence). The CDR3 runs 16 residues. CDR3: CSARDPGLAGGREQYF. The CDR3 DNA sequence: TGCAGTGCTAGAGATCCGGGACTAGCGGGAGGCAGGGAGCAGTACTTC.

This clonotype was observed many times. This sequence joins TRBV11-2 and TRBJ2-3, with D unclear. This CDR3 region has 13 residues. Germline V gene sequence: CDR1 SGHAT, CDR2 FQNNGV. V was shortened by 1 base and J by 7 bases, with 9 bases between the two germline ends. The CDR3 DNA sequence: TGTGCCAGCAGCTTAGTGTTCCGCCATACGCAGTATTTT. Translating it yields CASSLVFRHTQYF.

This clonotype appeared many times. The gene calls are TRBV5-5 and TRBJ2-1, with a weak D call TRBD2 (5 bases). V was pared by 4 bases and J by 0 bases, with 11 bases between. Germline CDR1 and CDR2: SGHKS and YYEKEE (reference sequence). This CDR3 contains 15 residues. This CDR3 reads CASSPGINSYNEQFF. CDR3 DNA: TGTGCCAGCAGCCCCGGGATTAACTCCTACAATGAGCAGTTCTTC.

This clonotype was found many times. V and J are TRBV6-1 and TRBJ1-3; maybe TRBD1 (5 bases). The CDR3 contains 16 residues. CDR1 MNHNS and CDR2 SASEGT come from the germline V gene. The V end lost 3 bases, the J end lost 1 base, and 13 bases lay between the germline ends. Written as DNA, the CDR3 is TGTGCCAGCAGTGACGTACAGGTTTGGTCTGGAAACACCATATATTTT. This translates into CASSDVQVWSGNTIYF.

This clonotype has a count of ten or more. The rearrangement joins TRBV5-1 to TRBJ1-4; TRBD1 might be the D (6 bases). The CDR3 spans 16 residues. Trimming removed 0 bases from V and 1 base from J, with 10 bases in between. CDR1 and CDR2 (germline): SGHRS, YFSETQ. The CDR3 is CASSLDQQGTNEKLFF. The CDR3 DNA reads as TGCGCCAGCAGCTTGGACCAACAGGGAACTAATGAAAAACTGTTTTTT.

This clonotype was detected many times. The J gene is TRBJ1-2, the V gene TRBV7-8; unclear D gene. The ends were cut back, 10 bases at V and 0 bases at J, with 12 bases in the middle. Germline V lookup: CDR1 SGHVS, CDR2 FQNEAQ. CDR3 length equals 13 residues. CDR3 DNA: TGTGCCACTCCCCCCTTAGCTAACTATGGCTACACCTTC. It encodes CATPPLANYGYTF.

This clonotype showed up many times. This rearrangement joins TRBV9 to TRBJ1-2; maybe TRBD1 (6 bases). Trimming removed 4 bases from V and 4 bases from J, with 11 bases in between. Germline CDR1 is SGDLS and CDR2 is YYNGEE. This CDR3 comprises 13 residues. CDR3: CASSPGQSYGYTF. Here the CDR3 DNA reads TGTGCCAGCAGCCCTGGACAGAGCTATGGCTACACCTTC.

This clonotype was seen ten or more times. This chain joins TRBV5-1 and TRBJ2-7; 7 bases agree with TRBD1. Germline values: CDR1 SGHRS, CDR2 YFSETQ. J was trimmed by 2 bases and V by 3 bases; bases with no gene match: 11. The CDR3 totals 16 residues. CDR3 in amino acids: CASSSVGRDRAYEQYF. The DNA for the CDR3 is TGCGCCAGCAGCTCCGTCGGCCGGGACAGAGCCTACGAGCAGTACTTC.

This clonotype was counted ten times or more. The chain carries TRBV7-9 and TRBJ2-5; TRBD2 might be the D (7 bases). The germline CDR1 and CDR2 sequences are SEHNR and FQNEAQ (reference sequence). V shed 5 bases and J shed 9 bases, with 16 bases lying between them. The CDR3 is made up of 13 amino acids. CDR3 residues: CASSDLTGRAQYF. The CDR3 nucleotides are TGTGCCAGCAGCGACCTCACAGGGAGGGCCCAGTACTTC.

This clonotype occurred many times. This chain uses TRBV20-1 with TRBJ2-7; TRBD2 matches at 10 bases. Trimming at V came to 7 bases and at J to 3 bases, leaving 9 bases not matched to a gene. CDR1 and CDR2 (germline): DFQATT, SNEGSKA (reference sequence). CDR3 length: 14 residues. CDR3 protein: CSGLLAGVGYEQYF. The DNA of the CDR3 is TGCAGTGGGCTTCTAGCGGGAGTCGGCTACGAGCAGTACTTC.

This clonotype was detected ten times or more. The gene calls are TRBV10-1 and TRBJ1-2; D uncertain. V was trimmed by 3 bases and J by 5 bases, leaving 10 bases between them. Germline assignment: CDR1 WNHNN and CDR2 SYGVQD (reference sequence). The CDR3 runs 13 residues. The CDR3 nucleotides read TGCGCCAGCAGTGACAGCCTACTTTATGGCTACACCTTC. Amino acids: CASSDSLLYGYTF.

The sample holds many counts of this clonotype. The CDR3 region has the DNA TGTGCCAGCAGCTTAGTCTTGGTAGCGGGAGGGAGCACAGATACGCAGTATTTT. The encoded protein is CASSLVLVAGGSTDTQYF. The genes are TRBV7-2 and TRBJ2-3, with 11 positions matching TRBD2. V was clipped by 1 base and J by 0 bases; unmatched bases: 6. From germline, CDR1 is SGHTA and CDR2 FQGNSA. CDR3 length: 18 residues.

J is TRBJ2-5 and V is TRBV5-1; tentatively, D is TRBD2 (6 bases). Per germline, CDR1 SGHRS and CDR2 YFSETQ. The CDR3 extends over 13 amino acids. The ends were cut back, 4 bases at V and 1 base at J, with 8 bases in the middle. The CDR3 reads CASSPGLQETQYF. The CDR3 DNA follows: TGCGCCAGCAGCCCGGGACTCCAAGAGACCCAGTACTTC.

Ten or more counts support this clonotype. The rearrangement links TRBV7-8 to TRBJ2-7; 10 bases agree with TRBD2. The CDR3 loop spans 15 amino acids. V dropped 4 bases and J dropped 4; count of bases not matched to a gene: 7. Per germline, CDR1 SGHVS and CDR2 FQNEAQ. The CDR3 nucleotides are TGTGCCAGCAGCTCCAGAGCGGGAGGGGAGTACGAGCAGTACTTC. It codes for CASSSRAGGEYEQYF.

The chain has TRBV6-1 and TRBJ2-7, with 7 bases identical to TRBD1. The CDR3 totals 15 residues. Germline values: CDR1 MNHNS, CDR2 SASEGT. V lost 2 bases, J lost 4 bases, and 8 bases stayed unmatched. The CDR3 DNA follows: TGTGCCAGCAGTGAAAGAGATAGGGGGCCTTACGAGCAGTACTTC. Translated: CASSERDRGPYEQYF.

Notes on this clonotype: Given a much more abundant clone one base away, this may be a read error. CDR3 amino acids: CASSIYDGNTF. CDR3 nucleotide sequence: TGTGCCAGTAGTATCTATGATGGCAACACCTTC. V gene TRBV19 combines with J gene TRBJ1-2; D ambiguous. Germline V gene sequence: CDR1 LNHDA, CDR2 SQIVND (reference sequence). The CDR3 totals 11 residues.

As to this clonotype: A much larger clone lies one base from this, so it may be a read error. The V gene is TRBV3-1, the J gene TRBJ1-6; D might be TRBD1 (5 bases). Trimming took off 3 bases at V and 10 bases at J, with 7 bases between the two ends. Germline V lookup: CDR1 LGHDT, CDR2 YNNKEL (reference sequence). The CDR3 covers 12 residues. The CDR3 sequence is CASSQGDSPLHF. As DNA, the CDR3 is TGTGCCAGCAGCCAGGGGGACTCACCCCTCCACTTT.

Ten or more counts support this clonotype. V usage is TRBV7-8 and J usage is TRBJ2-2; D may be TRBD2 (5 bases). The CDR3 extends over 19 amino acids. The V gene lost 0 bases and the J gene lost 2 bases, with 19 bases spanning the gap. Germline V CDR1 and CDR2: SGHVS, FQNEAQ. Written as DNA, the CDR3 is TGTGCCAGCAGCTTAGCGAGGGCGCCACAAATAACAAACACCGGGGAGCTGTTTTTT. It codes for CASSLARAPQITNTGELFF.

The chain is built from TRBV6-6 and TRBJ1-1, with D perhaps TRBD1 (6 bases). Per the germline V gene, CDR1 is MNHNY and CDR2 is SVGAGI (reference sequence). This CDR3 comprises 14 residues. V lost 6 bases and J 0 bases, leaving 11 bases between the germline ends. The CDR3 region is CASSHRVMNTEAFF. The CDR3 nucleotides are TGTGCCAGCAGCCACAGGGTAATGAACACTGAAGCTTTCTTT.

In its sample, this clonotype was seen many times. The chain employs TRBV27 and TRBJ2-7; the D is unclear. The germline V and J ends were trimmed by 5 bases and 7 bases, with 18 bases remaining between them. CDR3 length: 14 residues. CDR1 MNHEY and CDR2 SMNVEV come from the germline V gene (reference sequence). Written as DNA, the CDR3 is TGTGCCAGCAGTCCGCTATCTCCGGACGGGGAGCAGTACTTC. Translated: CASSPLSPDGEQYF.

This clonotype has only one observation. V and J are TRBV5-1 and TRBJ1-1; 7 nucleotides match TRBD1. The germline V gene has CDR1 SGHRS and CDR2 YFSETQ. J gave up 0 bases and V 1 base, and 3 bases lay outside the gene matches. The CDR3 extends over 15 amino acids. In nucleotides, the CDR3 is TGCGCCAGCAGCTTGACAGGGGTTTTGAACACTGAAGCTTTCTTT. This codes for CASSLTGVLNTEAFF. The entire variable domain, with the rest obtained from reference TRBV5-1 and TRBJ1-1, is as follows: KAGVTQTPRYLIKTRGQQVTLSCSPISGHRSVSWYQQTPGQGLQFLFEYFSETQRNKGNFPGRFSGRQFSNSRSEMNVSTLELGDSALYLCASSLTGVLNTEAFFGQGTRLTVV.

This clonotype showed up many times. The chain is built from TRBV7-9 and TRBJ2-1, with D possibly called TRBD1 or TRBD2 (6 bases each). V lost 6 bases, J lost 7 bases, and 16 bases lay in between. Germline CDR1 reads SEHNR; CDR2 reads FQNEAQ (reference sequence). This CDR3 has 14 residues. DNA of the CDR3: TGTGCCAGCAGGGGGGGCCAGGGAACGAATGAGCAGTTCTTC. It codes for CASRGGQGTNEQFF. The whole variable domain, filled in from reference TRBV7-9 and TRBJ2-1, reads DTGVSQNPRHKITKRGQNVTFRCDPISEHNRLYWYRQTLGQGPEFLTYFQNEAQLEKSRLLSDRFSAERPKGSFSTLEIQRTEQGDSAMYLCASRGGQGTNEQFFGPGTRLTVL.

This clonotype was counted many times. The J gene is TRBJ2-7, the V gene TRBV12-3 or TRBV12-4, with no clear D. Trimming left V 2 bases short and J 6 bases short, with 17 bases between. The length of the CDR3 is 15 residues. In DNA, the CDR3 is TGTGCCAGCAGTTTAAATAGCCCTTTTTTTCGCGAGCAGTACTTC. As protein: CASSLNSPFFREQYF.

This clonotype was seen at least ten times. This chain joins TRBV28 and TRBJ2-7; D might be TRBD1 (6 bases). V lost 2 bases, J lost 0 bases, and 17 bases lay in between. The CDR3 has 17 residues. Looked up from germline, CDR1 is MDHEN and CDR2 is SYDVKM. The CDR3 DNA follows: TGTGCCAGCAGTTTAATTAGAACTTGGGGGCCCTCCTACGAGCAGTACTTC. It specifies CASSLIRTWGPSYEQYF.

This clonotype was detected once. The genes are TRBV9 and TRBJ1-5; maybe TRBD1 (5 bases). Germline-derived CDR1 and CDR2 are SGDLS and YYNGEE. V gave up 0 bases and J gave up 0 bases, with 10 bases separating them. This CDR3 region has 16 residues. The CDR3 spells CASSVEVGGSNQPQHF. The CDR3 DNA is TGTGCCAGCAGCGTAGAGGTGGGGGGTAGCAATCAGCCCCAGCATTTT.

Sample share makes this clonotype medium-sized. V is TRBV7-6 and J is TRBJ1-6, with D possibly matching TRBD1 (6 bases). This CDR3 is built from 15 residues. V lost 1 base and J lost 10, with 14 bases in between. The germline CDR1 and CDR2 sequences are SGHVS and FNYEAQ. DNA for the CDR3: TGTGCCAGCAGCTTAGGAGGGGGATCAGGCTCACCCCTCCACTTT. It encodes CASSLGGGSGSPLHF.

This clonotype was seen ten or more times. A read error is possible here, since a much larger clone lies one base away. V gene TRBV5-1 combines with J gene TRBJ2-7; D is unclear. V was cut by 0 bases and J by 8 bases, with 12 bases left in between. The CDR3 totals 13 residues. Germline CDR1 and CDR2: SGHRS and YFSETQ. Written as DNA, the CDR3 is TGCGCCAGCAGCTTGGAAAGACTGTACAAGCAGTACTTC. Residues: CASSLERLYKQYF.

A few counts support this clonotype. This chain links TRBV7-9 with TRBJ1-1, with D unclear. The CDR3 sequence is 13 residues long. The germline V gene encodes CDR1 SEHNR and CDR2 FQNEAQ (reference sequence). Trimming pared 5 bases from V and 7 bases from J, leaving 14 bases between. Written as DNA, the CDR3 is TGTGCCAGCAGCCCTTCCAATGCCGATGAAGCTTTCTTT. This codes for CASSPSNADEAFF.

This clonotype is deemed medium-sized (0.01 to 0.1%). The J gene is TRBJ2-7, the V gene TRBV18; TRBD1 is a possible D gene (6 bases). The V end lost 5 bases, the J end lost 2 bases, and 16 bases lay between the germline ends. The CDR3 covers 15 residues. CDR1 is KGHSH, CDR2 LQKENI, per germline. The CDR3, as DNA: TGTGCCAGCTCATCGGGACACGGATGGCCCTACGAGCAGTACTTC. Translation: CASSSGHGWPYEQYF. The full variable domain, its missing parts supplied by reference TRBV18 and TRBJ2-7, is NAGVMQNPRHLVRRRGQEARLRCSPMKGHSHVYWYRQLPEEGLKFMVYLQKENIIDESGMPKERFSAEFPKEGPSILRIQQVVRGDSAAYFCASSSGHGWPYEQYFGPGTRLTVT.

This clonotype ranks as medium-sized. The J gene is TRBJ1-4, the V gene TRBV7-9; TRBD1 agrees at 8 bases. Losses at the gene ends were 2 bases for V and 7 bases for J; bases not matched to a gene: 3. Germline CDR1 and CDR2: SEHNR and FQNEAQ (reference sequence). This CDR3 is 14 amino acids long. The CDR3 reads CASSLNGQGEKLFF. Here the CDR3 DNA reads TGTGCCAGCAGCTTAAATGGACAGGGTGAAAAACTGTTTTTT.

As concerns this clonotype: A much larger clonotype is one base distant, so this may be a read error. CDR3 nucleotides: TGTGCCAGCCGACCTACAACTAATGAAATACTGTTTTTT. Its protein is CASRPTTNEILFF. The chain joins TRBV27 to TRBJ1-4; no firm D call. The CDR3 consists of 13 residues. Per germline, CDR1 MNHEY and CDR2 SMNVEV (reference sequence).